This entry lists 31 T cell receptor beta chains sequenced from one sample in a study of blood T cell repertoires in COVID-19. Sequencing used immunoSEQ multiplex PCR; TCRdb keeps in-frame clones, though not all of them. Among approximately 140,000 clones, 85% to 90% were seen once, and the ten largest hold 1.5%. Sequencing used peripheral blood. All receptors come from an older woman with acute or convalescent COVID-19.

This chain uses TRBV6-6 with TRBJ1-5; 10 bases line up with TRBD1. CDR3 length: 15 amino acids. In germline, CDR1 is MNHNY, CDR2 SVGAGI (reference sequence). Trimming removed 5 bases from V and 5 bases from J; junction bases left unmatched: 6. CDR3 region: CASSMDRGGYQPQHF. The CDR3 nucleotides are TGTGCCAGCAGTATGGACAGGGGGGGGTATCAGCCCCAGCATTTT.

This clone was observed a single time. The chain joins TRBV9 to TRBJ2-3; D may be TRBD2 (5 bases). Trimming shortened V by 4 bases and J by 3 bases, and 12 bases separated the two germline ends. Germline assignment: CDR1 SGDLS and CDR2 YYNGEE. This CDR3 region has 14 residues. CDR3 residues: CASSSAEGTDTQYF. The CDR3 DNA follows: TGTGCCAGCAGCTCCGCAGAGGGAACAGATACGCAGTATTTT.

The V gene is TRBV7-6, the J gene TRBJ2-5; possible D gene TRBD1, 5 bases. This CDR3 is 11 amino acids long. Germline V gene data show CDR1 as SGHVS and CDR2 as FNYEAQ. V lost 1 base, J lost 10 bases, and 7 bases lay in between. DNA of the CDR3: TGTGCCAGCAGCTTAGAGGGGCTCCAGTACTTC. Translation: CASSLEGLQYF.

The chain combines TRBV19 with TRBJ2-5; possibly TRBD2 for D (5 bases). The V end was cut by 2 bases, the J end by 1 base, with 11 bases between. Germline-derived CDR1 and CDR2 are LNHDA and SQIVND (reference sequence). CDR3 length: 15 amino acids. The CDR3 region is CASSIRASPQETQYF. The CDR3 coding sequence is TGTGCCAGTAGTATAAGGGCTAGCCCCCAAGAGACCCAGTACTTC.

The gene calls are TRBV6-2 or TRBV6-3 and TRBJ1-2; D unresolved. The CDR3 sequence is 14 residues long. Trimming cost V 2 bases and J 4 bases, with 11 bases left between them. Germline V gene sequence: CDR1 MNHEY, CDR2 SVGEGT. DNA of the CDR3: TGTGCCAGCAGTTACGGATGGGAGGGCTATGGCTACACCTTC. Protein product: CASSYGWEGYGYTF.

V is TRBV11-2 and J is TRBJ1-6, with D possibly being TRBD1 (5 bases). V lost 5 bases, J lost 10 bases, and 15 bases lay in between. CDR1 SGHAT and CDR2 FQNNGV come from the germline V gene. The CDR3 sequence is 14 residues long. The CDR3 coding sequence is TGTGCCAGCAGCCGGGACTTTGGGGAGTCACCCCTCCACTTT. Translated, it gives CASSRDFGESPLHF.

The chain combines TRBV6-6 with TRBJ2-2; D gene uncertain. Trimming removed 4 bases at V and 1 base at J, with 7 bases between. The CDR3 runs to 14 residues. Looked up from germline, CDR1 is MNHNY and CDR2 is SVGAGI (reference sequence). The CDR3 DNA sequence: TGTGCCAGCAGTTCGACGGGGAACACCGGGGAGCTGTTTTTT. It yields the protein CASSSTGNTGELFF.

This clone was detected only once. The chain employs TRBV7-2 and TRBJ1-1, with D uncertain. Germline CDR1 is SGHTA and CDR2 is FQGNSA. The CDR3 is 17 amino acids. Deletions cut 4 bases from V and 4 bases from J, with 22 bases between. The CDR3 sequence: CASSSEVAVGLGTEAFF. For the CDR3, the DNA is TGTGCCAGCAGCTCAGAGGTAGCAGTCGGGTTAGGCACTGAAGCTTTCTTT.

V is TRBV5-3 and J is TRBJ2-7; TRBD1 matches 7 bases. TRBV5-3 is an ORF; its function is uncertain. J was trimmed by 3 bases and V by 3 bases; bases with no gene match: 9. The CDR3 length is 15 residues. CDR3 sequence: CARSSQTGSDYEQYF. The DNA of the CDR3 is TGTGCCAGAAGCTCGCAGACAGGGAGTGACTACGAGCAGTACTTC.

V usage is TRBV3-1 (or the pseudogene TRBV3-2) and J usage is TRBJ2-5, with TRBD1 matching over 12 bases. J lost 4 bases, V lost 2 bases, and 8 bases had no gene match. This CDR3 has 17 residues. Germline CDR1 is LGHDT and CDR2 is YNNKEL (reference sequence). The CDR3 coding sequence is TGTGCCAGCAGCCAAAAATGGGGGACAGGGGGCTTAGAGACCCAGTACTTC. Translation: CASSQKWGTGGLETQYF.

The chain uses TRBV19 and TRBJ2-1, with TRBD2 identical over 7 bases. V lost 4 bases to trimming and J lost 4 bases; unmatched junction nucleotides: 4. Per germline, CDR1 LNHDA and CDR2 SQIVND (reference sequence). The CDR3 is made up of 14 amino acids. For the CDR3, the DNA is TGTGCCAGTAGTAGGCGGGAGCTTTACAATGAGCAGTTCTTC. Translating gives CASSRRELYNEQFF.

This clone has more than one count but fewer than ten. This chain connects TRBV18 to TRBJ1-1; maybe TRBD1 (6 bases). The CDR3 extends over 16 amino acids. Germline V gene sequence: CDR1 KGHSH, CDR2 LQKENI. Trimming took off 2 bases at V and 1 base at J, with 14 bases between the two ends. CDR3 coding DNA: TGTGCCAGCTCACCAGCATTCGGACAGAGGAACACTGAAGCTTTCTTT. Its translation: CASSPAFGQRNTEAFF.

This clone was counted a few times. The CDR3 DNA reads TGTGCCAGCAGCGCACAGGGGGCGCGTGGAAACACCATATATTTT. This gives the protein CASSAQGARGNTIYF. The chain links TRBV7-9 to TRBJ1-3; 9 positions agree with TRBD1. Trimming removed 5 bases from V and 3 bases from J; junction bases left unmatched: 5. From germline, CDR1 is SEHNR and CDR2 FQNEAQ (reference sequence). CDR3 length: 15 residues.

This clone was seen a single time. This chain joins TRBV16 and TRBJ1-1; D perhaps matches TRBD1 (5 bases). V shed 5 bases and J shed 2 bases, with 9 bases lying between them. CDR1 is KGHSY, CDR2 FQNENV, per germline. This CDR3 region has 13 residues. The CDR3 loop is CASSSQGNTEAFF. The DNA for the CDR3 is TGTGCCAGCAGCTCCCAGGGTAACACTGAAGCTTTCTTT.

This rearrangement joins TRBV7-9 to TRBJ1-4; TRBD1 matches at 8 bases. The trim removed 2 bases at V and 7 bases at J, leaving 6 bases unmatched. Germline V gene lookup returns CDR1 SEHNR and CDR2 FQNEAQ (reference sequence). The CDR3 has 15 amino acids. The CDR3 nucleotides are TGTGCCAGCAGCTTAATCAGGGGGCTCAGTGAAAAACTGTTTTTT. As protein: CASSLIRGLSEKLFF.

The CDR3 coding sequence is TGCGCCAGCAGCCTTGGAATGGGCGACTATAATTCACCCCTCCACTTT. It codes for CASSLGMGDYNSPLHF. The chain couples TRBV5-1 to TRBJ1-6, with D hard to call. V was shortened by 4 bases and J by 3 bases, with 14 bases between the two germline ends. The CDR3 is 16 amino acids. CDR1 and CDR2 (germline): SGHRS, YFSETQ. The complete variable domain, with remaining parts taken from reference TRBV5-1 and TRBJ1-6, reads KAGVTQTPRYLIKTRGQQVTLSCSPISGHRSVSWYQQTPGQGLQFLFEYFSETQRNKGNFPGRFSGRQFSNSRSEMNVSTLELGDSALYLCASSLGMGDYNSPLHFGNGTRLTVT.

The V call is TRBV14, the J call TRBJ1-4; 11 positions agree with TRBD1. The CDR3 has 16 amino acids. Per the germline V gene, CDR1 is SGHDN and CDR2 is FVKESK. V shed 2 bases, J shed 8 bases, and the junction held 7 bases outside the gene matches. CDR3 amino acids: CASSQLSGTGGEKLFF. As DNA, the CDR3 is TGTGCCAGCAGCCAACTCTCCGGGACAGGGGGAGAAAAACTGTTTTTT.

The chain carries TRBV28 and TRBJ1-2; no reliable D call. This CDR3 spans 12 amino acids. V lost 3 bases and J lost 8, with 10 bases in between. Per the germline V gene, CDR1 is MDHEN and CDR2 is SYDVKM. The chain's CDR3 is CASSFGVKGYTF. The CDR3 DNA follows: TGTGCCAGCAGTTTCGGTGTTAAGGGCTACACCTTC.

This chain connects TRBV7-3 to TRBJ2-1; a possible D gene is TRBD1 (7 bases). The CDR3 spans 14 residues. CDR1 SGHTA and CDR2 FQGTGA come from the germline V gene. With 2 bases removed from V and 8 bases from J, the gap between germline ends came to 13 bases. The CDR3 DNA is TGTGCCAGCAGCTTACAGGGGGAGGTAGATGAGCAGTTCTTC. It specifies CASSLQGEVDEQFF.

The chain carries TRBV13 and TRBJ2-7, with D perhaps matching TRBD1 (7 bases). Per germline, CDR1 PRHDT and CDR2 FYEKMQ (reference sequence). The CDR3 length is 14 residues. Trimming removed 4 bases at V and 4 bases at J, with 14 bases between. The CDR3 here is CASSSGDRPYEQYF. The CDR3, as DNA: TGTGCCAGCAGCTCGGGGGACAGACCGTACGAGCAGTACTTC.

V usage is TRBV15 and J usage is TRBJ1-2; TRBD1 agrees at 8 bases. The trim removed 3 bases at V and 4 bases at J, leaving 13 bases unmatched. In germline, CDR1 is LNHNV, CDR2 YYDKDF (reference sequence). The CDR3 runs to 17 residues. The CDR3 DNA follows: TGTGCCACCAGCAGCTCCAGTCTCGGGACAGGCCTCTATGGCTACACCTTC. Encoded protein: CATSSSSLGTGLYGYTF.

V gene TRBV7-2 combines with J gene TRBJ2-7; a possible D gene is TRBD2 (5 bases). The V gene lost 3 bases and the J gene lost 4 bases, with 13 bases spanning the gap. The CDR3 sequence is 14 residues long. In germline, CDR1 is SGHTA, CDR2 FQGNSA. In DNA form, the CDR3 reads TGTGCCAGCAGCTTCCTGGACGGAGGATACGAGCAGTACTTC. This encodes CASSFLDGGYEQYF.

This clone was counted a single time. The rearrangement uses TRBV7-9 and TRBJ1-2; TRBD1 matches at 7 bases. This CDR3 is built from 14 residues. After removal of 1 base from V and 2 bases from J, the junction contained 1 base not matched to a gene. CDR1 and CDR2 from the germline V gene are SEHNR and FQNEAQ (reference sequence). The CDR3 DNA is TGTGCCAGCAGCTTAGGGGACAGAAACTATGGCTACACCTTC. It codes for CASSLGDRNYGYTF.

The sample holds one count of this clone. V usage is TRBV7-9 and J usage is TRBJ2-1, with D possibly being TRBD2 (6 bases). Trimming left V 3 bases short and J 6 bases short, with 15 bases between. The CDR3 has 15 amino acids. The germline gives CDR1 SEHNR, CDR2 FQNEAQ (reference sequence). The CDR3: CASSFESGTANEQFF. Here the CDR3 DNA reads TGTGCCAGCAGCTTCGAATCGGGGACTGCCAATGAGCAGTTCTTC.

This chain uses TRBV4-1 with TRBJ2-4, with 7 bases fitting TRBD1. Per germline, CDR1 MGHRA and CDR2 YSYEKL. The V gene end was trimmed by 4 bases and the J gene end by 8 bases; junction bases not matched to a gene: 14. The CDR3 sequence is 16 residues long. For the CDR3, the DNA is TGCGCCAGCAGCCCGAACGCTTGGGGACAGAAGGACATTCAGTACTTC. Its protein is CASSPNAWGQKDIQYF.

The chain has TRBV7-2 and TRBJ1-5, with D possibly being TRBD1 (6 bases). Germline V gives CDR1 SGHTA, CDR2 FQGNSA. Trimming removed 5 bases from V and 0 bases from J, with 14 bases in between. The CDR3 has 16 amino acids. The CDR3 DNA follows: TGTGCCAGCAGCGACAGGTATTTGAGTAGCAATCAGCCCCAGCATTTT. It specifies CASSDRYLSSNQPQHF.

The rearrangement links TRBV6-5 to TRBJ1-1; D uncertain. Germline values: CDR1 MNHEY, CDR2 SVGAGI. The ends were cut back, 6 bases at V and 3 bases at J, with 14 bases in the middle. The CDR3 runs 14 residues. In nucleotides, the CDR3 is TGTGCCAGCAGCTTGGCCGGCGGGTACACTGAAGCTTTCTTT. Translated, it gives CASSLAGGYTEAFF.

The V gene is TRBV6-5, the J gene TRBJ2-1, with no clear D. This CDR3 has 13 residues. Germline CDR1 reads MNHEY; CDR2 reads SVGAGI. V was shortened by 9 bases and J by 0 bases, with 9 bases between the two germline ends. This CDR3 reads CASRESSYNEQFF. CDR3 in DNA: TGTGCCAGTAGAGAGAGCTCCTACAATGAGCAGTTCTTC.

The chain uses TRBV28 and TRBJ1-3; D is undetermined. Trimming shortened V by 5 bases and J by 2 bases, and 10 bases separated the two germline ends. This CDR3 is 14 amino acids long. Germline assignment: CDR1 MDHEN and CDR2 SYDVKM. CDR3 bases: TGTGCCAGCAGTAGTTCCGGGGCTGGAAACACCATATATTTT. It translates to CASSSSGAGNTIYF.

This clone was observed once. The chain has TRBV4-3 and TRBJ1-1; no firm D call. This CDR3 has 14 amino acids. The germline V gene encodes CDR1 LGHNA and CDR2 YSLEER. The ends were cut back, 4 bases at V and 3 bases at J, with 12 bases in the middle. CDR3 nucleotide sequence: TGCGCCAGCAGCCTCAGACTGAGCGACACTGAAGCTTTCTTT. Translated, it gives CASSLRLSDTEAFF.

Here the CDR3 reads CASRHGTYGSYEQYF. CDR3 in DNA: TGTGCCAGCAGACACGGGACATACGGCTCCTACGAGCAGTACTTC. This chain connects TRBV6-5 to TRBJ2-7, with D perhaps TRBD1 (6 bases). The CDR3 has 15 amino acids. The germline gives CDR1 MNHEY, CDR2 SVGAGI. V was trimmed by 6 bases and J by 0 bases, leaving 15 bases between them.